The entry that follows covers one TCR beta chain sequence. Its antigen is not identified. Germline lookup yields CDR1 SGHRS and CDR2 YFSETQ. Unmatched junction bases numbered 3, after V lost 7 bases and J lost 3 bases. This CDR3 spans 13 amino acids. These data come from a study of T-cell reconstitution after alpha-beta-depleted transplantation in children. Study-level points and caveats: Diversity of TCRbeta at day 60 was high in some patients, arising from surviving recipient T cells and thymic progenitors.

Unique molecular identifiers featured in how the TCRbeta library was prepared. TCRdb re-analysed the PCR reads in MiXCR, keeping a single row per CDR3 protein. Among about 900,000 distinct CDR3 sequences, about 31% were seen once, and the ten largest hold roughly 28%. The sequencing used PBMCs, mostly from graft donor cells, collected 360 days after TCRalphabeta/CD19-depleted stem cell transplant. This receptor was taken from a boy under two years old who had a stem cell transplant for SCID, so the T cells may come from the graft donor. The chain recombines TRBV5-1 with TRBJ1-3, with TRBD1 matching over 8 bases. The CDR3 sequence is CASGQGGGNTIYF. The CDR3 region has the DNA TGCGCCAGCGGACAGGGCGGTGGAAACACCATATATTTT.